This is a list of T cell receptor beta chains from one sample in a study of blood T cell repertoires in COVID-19. Sequencing was performed with immunoSEQ multiplex PCR; in TCRdb, only in-frame clones are kept and a portion is missing. The sample gives approximately 190,000 clones, 80% to 85% of which show up once; 5.2% is in the top ten. Sample: peripheral blood. The receptors come from a woman in her thirties with acute or convalescent COVID-19. The CDR3 runs from the conserved cysteine through the conserved F or W. A D gene is named only where the DNA matches it firmly. Part of the rows lack a size; the others show once, few, many or a class for expanded clones.

V gene: TRBV28
clone size: .
D gene: TRBD2
J gene: TRBJ2-1
CDR3 DNA: TGTGCCAGCAGCCCTCGGGAGCGGGAGTTATATGAGCAGTTCTTC
CDR3 protein: CASSPRERELYEQFF

V gene: TRBV15
clone size: .
D gene: TRBD1
J gene: TRBJ2-7
CDR3 DNA: TGTGCCACCAGCAGAGAGGCAGGGGGCACCTACGAGCAGTACTTC
CDR3 protein: CATSREAGGTYEQYF

V gene: TRBV19
clone size: .
D gene: .
J gene: TRBJ2-7
CDR3 DNA: TGTGCCAGTAGTGGCCCGGACAGCCCGAGCTCCTACGAGCAGTACTTC
CDR3 protein: CASSGPDSPSSYEQYF

V gene: TRBV7-2
clone size: .
D gene: TRBD2
J gene: TRBJ2-7
CDR3 DNA: TGTGCCAGCAGCCGGACTAGCGGGGGCCCCTACGAGCAGTACTTC
CDR3 protein: CASSRTSGGPYEQYF

V gene: TRBV5-1
clone size: few
D gene: .
J gene: TRBJ1-1
CDR3 DNA: TGCGCCAGCAGCTTGTTAGGGCAGGGAATGATGAACACTGAAGCTTTCTTT
CDR3 protein: CASSLLGQGMMNTEAFF

V gene: TRBV7-9
clone size: .
D gene: TRBD1
J gene: TRBJ1-4
CDR3 DNA: TGTGCCAGCAGCGCAACAGGGGGGCCGCACGGTGGAGAAAAACTGTTTTTT
CDR3 protein: CASSATGGPHGGEKLFF

V gene: TRBV7-6
clone size: .
D gene: TRBD2
J gene: TRBJ2-5
CDR3 DNA: TGTGCCAGCAGCTTAGGGGTTAGCGGGAAGGGGCAAGAGACCCAGTACTTC
CDR3 protein: CASSLGVSGKGQETQYF

V gene: TRBV9
clone size: .
D gene: .
J gene: TRBJ2-3
CDR3 DNA: TGTGCCAGCAGCGAGGGAGATTCCACAGATACGCAGTATTTT
CDR3 protein: CASSEGDSTDTQYF

V gene: TRBV9
clone size: .
D gene: .
J gene: TRBJ2-3
CDR3 DNA: TGTGCCAGCAGCGTAGCGCAGCGGCGCACAGATACGCAGTATTTT
CDR3 protein: CASSVAQRRTDTQYF

V gene: TRBV11-1
clone size: few
D gene: .
J gene: TRBJ2-7
CDR3 DNA: TGTGCCAGCAGCTTACCCCCCGCCTACGAGCAGTACTTC
CDR3 protein: CASSLPPAYEQYF

V gene: TRBV5-1
clone size: few
D gene: TRBD2
J gene: TRBJ2-5
CDR3 DNA: TGCGCCAGCAGCTTGACCGGACTGGGGGGAGGGGCCCAGTACTTC
CDR3 protein: CASSLTGLGGGAQYF

V gene: TRBV27
clone size: .
D gene: .
J gene: TRBJ2-4
CDR3 DNA: TGTGCCAGCAGTTCCAAATTTCGAGGAACAGGGCTAGGCAAAAACATTCAGTACTTC
CDR3 protein: CASSSKFRGTGLGKNIQYF

V gene: TRBV29-1
clone size: .
D gene: TRBD1
J gene: TRBJ1-1
CDR3 DNA: TGCAGCGTTGGAGGCAACAGGGGTGAAGCTTTCTTT
CDR3 protein: CSVGGNRGEAFF

V gene: TRBV12-3/TRBV12-4
clone size: .
D gene: .
J gene: TRBJ1-3
CDR3 DNA: TGTGCCAGCAGTCGCTCTGGAAACACCATATATTTT
CDR3 protein: CASSRSGNTIYF

V gene: TRBV12-3/TRBV12-4
clone size: .
D gene: .
J gene: TRBJ1-2
CDR3 DNA: TGTGCCAGCAGTTTTTCCGGGAAGTATGGCTACACCTTC
CDR3 protein: CASSFSGKYGYTF

V gene: TRBV10-3
clone size: .
D gene: TRBD1
J gene: TRBJ1-1
CDR3 DNA: TGTGCCATCAGCATCGGGACAGGGGTCGGGAACACTGAAGCTTTCTTT
CDR3 protein: CAISIGTGVGNTEAFF

V gene: TRBV19
clone size: .
D gene: .
J gene: TRBJ2-1
CDR3 DNA: TGTGCCAGTAGTAGATTCGACAGGGCCCTCGGGAGTGAGCAGTTCTTC
CDR3 protein: CASSRFDRALGSEQFF

V gene: TRBV9
clone size: .
D gene: TRBD2
J gene: TRBJ2-1
CDR3 DNA: TGTGCCAGCAGCGTTCGGACTAGCGGGAGCTACAATGAGCAGTTCTTC
CDR3 protein: CASSVRTSGSYNEQFF

V gene: TRBV6-5
clone size: .
D gene: .
J gene: TRBJ2-2
CDR3 DNA: TGTGCCAGCATGTCCTCTATCCACACCGGGGAGCTGTTTTTT
CDR3 protein: CASMSSIHTGELFF

V gene: TRBV10-3
clone size: .
D gene: .
J gene: TRBJ1-1
CDR3 DNA: TGTGCCATCAGTACCAGCGCTCGACGGACTGAAGCTTTCTTT
CDR3 protein: CAISTSARRTEAFF

V gene: TRBV19
clone size: .
D gene: TRBD2
J gene: TRBJ2-5
CDR3 DNA: TGTGCCAGTACCCCGGGACGGGGGGGCTGGTGGGAGACCCAGTACTTC
CDR3 protein: CASTPGRGGWWETQYF